This T cell receptor (beta chain) was sequenced for a study of blood T cell repertoires in COVID-19 (TCRdb year 2020). As for the study more broadly: The collaborator samples originated in the United States, Italy and Spain and spanned the acute and convalescent phases of COVID-19. The prospective study material was composed of cDNA or gDNA derived from T cells, B-cell-depleted T cells, or PBMCs. Deeply sampled blood TCRbeta repertoires from subjects exposed to, actively infected with, or recovered from COVID-19 were included in the dataset. A freely available public database, intended as a resource for researchers studying the immune response to SARS-CoV-2, is where the repertoires were released. The samples were drawn from two sources: the first 160 participants of the ongoing ImmuneRACE study, and 950 to 1,500 subjects contributed by 6 global collaborators. A de-identified subject ID, COVID-19 status, age in years and sex were almost always included in the sample metadata. HLA class I and class II types, where available, came from metadata supplied by the sample provider rather than from assay-based typing. Overall study results and their limits: The amount of clinical and demographic metadata varied by source and participant and was provided uncurated.

Whole blood was collected in K2EDTA tubes by collaborating institutions according to the institutions' own protocols. Collaborator samples were shipped for TCRbeta analysis as frozen whole blood, isolated PBMCs, or DNA extracted from either sample type. TCRbeta CDR3 regions were amplified from genomic DNA by means of the immunoSEQ Assay, a bias-controlled multiplex PCR. The authors' pipeline ran thus. The number of nucleated cells in each sample was estimated by amplification of reference gene primers within the assay. To quantify the absolute abundance of each unique TCRbeta CDR3 rearrangement, sequence reads were collapsed and filtered. For each sample, productive Simpson clonality was calculated as the square root of Simpson's diversity index over productive rearrangements. This immuneACCESS table, as held by TCRdb, lists in-frame sequences with V and J called but not all clones. Of the missing ones, under half trace to an unresolved V gene in checked studies; the others have no known cause. V, J and clone size derive from that table, while D and trimming were established from the DNA sequence. The sample yields some 140,000 clones; approximately 88% were counted once. Approximately 17% of the sample is in the top ten clones.

V is clipped by 8 bases and J by 2 bases, and the sequence between their germline boundaries is 16 bases long. Inclusive of the bounding cysteine and phenylalanine, the CDR3 is 14 residues long. Only the CDR3 DNA is retained, 42 bases long and in frame from the first base. The germline V gene (reference sequence) yields MNHEY for CDR1 and SMNVEV for CDR2. On this clone itself: Its antigen is unknown. Base qualities are missing; no much larger clone stands one base away.

Sequencing input: peripheral blood. The chain joins TRBV27 to TRBJ2-7; D gene: possibly TRBD2, on 7 matching bases. This TCR was recovered from a woman of 80 years or more with acute or convalescent COVID-19. The nucleotides read TGTGCCAGCCGAAAGGGGAGGGGGACCTACGAGCAGTACTTC. This yields the protein CASRKGRGTYEQYF.